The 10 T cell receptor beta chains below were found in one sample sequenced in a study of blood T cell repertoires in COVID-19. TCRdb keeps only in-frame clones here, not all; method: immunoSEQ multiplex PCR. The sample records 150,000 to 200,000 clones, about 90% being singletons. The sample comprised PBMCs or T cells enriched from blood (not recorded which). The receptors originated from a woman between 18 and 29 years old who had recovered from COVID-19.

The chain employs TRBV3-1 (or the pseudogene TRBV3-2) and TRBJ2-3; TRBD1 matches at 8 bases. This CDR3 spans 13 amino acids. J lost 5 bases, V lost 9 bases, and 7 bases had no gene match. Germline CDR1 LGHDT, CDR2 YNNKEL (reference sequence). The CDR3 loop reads CASSQGAIDTQYF. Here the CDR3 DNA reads TGTGCCAGTTCCCAGGGGGCCATAGATACGCAGTATTTT.

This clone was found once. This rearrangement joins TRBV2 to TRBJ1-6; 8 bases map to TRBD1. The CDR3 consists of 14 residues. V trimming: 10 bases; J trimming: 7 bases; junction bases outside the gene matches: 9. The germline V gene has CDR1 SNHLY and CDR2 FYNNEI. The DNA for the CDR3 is TGTGCCACCACTCCGGGACAGGAAAATTCACCCCTCCACTTT. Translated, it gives CATTPGQENSPLHF.

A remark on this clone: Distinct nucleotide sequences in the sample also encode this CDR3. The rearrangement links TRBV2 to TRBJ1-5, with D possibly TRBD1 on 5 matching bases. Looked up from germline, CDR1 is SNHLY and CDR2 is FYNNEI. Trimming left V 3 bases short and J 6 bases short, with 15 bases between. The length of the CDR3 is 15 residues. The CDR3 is CASSDGQGRVQPQHF. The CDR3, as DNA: TGTGCCAGCAGTGACGGGCAGGGTCGGGTTCAGCCCCAGCATTTT.

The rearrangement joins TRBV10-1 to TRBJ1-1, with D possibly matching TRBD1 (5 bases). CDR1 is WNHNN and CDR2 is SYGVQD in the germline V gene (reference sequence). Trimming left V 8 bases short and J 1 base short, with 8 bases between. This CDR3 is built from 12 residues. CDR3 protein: CASYQGNTEAFF. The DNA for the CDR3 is TGCGCCAGCTATCAGGGGAACACTGAAGCTTTCTTT.

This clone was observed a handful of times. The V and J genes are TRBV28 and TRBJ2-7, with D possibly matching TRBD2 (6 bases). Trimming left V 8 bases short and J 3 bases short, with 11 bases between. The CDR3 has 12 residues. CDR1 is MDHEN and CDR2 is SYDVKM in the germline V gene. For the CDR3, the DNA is TGTGCCAGCGTTAGCGGCTACTACGAGCAGTACTTC. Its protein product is CASVSGYYEQYF.

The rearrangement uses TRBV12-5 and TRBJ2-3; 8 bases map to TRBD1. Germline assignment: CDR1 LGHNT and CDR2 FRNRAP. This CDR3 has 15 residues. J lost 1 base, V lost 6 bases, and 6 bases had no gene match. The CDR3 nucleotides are TGTGCTAGTGGCCGACAGGGGTTTGGCACAGATACGCAGTATTTT. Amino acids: CASGRQGFGTDTQYF.

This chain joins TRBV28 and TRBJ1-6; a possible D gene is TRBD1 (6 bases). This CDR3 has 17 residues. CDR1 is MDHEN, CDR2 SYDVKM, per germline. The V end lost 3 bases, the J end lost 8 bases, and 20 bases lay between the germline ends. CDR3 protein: CASSFLTGLPNDSPLHF. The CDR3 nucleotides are TGTGCCAGCAGTTTTTTAACAGGGCTCCCCAATGATTCACCCCTCCACTTT. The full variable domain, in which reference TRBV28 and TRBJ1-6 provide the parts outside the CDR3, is DVKVTQSSRYLVKRTGEKVFLECVQDMDHENMFWYRQDPGLGLRLIYFSYDVKMKEKGDIPEGYSVSREKKERFSLILESASTNQTSMYLCASSFLTGLPNDSPLHFGNGTRLTVT.

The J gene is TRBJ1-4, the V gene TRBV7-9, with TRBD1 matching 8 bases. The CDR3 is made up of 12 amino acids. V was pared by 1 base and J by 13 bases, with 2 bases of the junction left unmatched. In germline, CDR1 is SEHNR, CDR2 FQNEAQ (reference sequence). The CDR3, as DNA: TGTGCCAGCAGCTTAGTTGACAGGGGACTGTTTTTT. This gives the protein CASSLVDRGLFF.

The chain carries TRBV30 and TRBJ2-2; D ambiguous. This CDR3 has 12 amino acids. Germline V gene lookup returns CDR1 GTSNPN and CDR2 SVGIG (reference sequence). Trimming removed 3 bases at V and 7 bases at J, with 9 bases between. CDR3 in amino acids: CAWRAGIGELFF. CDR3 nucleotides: TGTGCCTGGAGGGCAGGCATCGGGGAGCTGTTTTTT.

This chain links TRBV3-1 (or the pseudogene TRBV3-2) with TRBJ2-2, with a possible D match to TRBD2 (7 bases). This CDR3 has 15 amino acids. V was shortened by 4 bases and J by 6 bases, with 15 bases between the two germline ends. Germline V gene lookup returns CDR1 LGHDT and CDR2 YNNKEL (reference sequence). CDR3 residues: CASSPRGALPGELFF. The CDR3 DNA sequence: TGTGCCAGCAGCCCCCGGGGGGCCTTACCCGGGGAGCTGTTTTTT.